This T cell receptor beta chain was identified during a study of graft-versus-host responses after intestinal transplantation (dated by TCRdb to 2020 to 2023). Turning to the overall study: The transplants that recipients got were multivisceral, liver-intestinal, or isolated intestinal. Every recipient was given anti-thymocyte globulin induction, then maintenance tacrolimus and steroids for approximately 3 years. After intestinal transplantation, graft-versus-host and host-versus-graft alloreactive T cell clones were followed in the graft, circulation and bone marrow using bulk TCR-beta CDR3 sequencing. Alloreactive clones were identified by sequencing pre-transplant mixed lymphocyte reaction products and comparing them with unstimulated pre-transplant donor and recipient T cells. Of the roughly 24 intestinal transplant recipients enrolled in the cohort, one of whom was a retransplant, 3 patients without pretransplant specimens were excluded. Donor T cell macrochimerism was defined as a peak of at least 4% donor T cells among recipient peripheral blood mononuclear cells. Instead of going to the commercial service, samples from a few later patients were sequenced in-house on an Illumina MiSeq and processed with MiXCR. Points the paper makes about the study in general: The conclusions were limited by the relatively low number and heterogeneity of the intestinal transplant patients. GvH clones turned up in recipient bone marrow, with some appearing earlier in ileal mucosa or blood, a pattern consistent with an intestinal mucosal origin. Early after transplant, peak levels of circulating GvH clones were found to be associated with declines in HvG clones. Patients with donor T cell macrochimerism had high GvH to HvG T cell clonal ratios in their allografts.

The library was made by the immunoSEQ multiplex PCR assay. Adaptive Biotechnologies carried out high-throughput TCR-beta CDR3 sequencing of genomic DNA for most patients. The authors' analysis ran thus. TCR sequencing data for over 15 patients were retrieved from Adaptive's ImmunoSEQ software; a few other patients were processed with MiXCR and VDJtools. CDR3 nucleotide sequences shared between donor and recipient were removed because the origin of such sequences could not be assigned. To count as alloreactive, a clone needed at least 2-fold expansion over unstimulated cells and a minimum CFSE-low frequency of 0.002% (template counts) or 0.001% (read counts). A clone was considered mappable if detected in the sequenced pre-transplant spleen, lymph node, or MLR CFSE-low populations of the donor or recipient. Cumulative frequency of alloreactive clones was calculated as a percentage of all sequences weighted by copy number. In its TCRdb copy, this immuneACCESS table keeps in-frame sequences only and misses some clones. Where compared with another copy, unresolved V genes explain less than half of these, and the others have no known cause. D and trimming come from the DNA, and the V and J calls and clone size come from that table. The sample has some 40,000 clones on record, 75% to 95% of them singletons. The ten largest clones represent under 4.5% of the sample.

Note on this clone: Its antigen is unknown. No base qualities exist here, and no much larger clone lies one base off it.

In the first month after transplant, blood samples were collected up to 4 times, and after that at least monthly when available. Here the sequenced sample was PBMCs, taken 524 days after transplant. The receptor was isolated from a human patient who received an intestinal transplant, so some T cells may come from the graft donor.

The CDR3 region reads CASSEGAGSAYEQYF. The nucleotide sequence reads TGTGCCAGCAGTGAAGGGGCAGGTTCAGCTTACGAGCAGTACTTC. The chain joins TRBV2 to TRBJ2-7; the D gene remains uncertain. V is shortened by 1 base, J by 4 bases, and the region joining them spans 14 bases. In the germline V gene, CDR1 corresponds to SNHLY and CDR2 to FYNNEI. Reading from cysteine to phenylalanine, the CDR3 counts 15 amino acids. Of all the DNA, just the CDR3 is kept, 45 bases in frame from base 1.